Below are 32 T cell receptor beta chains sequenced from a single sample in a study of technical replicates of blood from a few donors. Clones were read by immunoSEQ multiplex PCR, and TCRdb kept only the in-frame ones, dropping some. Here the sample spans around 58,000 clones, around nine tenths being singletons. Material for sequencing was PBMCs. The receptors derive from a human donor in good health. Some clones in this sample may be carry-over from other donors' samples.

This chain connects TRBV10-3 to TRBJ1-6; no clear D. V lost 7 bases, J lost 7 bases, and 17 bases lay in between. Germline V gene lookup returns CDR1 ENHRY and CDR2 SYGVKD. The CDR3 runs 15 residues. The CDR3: CAITSEGFGNSPLHF. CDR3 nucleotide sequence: TGTGCCATCACCTCTGAGGGATTTGGGAATTCACCCCTCCACTTT.

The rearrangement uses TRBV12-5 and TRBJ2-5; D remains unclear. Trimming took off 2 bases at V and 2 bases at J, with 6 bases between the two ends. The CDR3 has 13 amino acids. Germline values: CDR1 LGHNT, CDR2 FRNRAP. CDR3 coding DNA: TGTGCTAGTGGTTTGTGGCAACAAGAGACCCAGTACTTC. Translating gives CASGLWQQETQYF.

The CDR3 sequence is CATEDRGRYYTF. The CDR3 bases are TGTGCCACCGAGGACAGGGGACGTTACTACACCTTC. V gene TRBV19 combines with J gene TRBJ1-2, with 9 positions matching TRBD1. Germline V gene lookup returns CDR1 LNHDA and CDR2 SQIVND (reference sequence). With V trimmed by 10 bases and J by 10 bases, 10 bases remained unmatched. The CDR3 extends over 12 amino acids. Based on the CDR3 plus reference TRBV19 and TRBJ1-2, the full variable domain is DGGITQSPKYLFRKEGQNVTLSCEQNLNHDAMYWYRQDPGQGLRLIYYSQIVNDFQKGDIAEGYSVSREKKESFPLTVTSAQKNPTAFYLCATEDRGRYYTFGSGTRLTVV.

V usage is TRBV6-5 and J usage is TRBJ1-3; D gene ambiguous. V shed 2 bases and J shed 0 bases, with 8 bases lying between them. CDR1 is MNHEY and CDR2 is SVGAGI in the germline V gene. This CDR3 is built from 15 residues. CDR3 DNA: TGTGCCAGCAGTTACGGGCAGGACTCTGGAAACACCATATATTTT. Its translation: CASSYGQDSGNTIYF.

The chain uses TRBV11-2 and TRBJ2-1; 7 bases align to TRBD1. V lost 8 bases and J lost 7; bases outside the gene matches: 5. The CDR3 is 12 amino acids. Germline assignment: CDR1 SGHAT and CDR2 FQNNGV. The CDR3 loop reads CASRRGSNEQFF. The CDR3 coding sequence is TGTGCCAGCCGCAGGGGGTCGAATGAGCAGTTCTTC. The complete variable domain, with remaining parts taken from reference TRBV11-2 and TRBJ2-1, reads EAGVAQSPRYKIIEKRQSVAFWCNPISGHATLYWYQQILGQGPKLLIQFQNNGVVDDSQLPKDRFSAERLKGVDSTLKIQPAKLEDSAVYLCASRRGSNEQFFGPGTRLTVL.

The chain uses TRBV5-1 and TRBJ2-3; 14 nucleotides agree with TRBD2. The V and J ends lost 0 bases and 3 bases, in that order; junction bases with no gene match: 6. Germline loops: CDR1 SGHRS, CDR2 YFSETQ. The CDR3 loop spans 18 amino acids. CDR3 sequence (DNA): TGCGCCAGCAGCTTGGTGGGACTAGCGGGAGACCATACAGATACGCAGTATTTT. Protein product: CASSLVGLAGDHTDTQYF.

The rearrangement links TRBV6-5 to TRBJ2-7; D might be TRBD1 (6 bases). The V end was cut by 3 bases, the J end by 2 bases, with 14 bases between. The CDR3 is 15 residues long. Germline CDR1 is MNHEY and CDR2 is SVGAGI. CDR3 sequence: CASSYILGATYEQYF. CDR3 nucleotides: TGTGCCAGCAGTTATATCCTGGGGGCCACCTACGAGCAGTACTTC.

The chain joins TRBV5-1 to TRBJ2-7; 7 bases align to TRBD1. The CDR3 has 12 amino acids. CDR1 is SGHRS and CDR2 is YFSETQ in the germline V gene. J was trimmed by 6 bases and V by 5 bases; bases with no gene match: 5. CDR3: CASSRDRVEQYF. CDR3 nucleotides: TGCGCCAGCAGTCGAGACAGGGTCGAGCAGTACTTC.

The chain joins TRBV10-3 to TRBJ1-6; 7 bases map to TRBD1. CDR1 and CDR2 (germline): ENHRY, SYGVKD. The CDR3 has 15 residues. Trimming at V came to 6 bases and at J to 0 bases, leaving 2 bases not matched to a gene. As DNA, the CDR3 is TGTGCCATCAGAGACAGGGACTCCTATAATTCACCCCTCCACTTT. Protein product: CAIRDRDSYNSPLHF.

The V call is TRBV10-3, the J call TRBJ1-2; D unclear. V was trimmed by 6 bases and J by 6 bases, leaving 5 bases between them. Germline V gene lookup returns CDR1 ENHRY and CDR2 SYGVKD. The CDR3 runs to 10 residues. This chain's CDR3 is CAIRADGYTF. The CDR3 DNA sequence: TGTGCCATCAGGGCGGATGGCTACACCTTC.

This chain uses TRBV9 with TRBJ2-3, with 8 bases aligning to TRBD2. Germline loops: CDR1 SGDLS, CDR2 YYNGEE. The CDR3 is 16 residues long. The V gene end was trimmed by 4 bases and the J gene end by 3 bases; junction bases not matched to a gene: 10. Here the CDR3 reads CASSPPPGGLTDTQYF. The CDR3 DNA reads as TGTGCCAGCAGCCCCCCTCCGGGGGGGCTGACAGATACGCAGTATTTT.

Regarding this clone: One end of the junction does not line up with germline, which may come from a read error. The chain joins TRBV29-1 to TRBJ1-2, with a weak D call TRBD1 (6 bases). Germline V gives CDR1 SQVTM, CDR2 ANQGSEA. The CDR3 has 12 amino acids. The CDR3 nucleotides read TGCAGCGTTGAGGGGGCAACGCTATCCCACCACTTC. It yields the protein CSVEGATLSHHF.

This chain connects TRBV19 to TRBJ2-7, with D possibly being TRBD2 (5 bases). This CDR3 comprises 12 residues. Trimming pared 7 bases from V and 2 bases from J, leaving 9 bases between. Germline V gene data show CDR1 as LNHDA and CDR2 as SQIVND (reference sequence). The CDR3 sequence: CASTSSTYEQYF. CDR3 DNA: TGTGCCAGTACTAGCAGTACCTACGAGCAGTACTTC.

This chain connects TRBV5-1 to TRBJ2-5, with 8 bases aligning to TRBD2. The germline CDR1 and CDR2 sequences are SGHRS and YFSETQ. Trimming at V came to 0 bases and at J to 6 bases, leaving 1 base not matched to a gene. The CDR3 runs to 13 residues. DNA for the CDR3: TGCGCCAGCAGCTTGGGACTAGCGCAGACCCAGTACTTC. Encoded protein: CASSLGLAQTQYF.

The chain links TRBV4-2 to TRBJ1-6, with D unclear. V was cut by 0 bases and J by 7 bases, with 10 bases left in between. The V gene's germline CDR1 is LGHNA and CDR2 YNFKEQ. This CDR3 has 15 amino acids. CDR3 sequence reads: CASSQDRAPNSPLHF. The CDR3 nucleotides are TGTGCCAGCAGCCAAGATCGAGCTCCGAATTCACCCCTCCACTTT.

The CDR3 spells CASSRQIITDTQYF. In DNA, the CDR3 is TGTGCCAGCAGCCGACAGATAATCACAGATACGCAGTATTTT. The chain has TRBV5-6 and TRBJ2-3; D might be TRBD1 (5 bases). Germline V gene lookup returns CDR1 SGHDT and CDR2 YYEEEE. The CDR3 runs to 14 residues. Trimming shortened V by 4 bases and J by 2 bases, and 11 bases separated the two germline ends.

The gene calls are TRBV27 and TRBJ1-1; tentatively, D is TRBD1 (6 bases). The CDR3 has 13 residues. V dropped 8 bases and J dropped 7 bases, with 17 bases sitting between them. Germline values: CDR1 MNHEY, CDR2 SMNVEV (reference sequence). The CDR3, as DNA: TGTGCCAGCGGGTACGGACAGCCCTATGAAGCTTTCTTT. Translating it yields CASGYGQPYEAFF.

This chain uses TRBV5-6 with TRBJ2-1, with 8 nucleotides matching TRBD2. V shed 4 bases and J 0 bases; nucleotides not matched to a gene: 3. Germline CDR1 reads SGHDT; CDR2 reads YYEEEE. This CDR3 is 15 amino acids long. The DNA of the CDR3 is TGTGCCAGCAGCCGCGGGGGGAGCTCCTACAATGAGCAGTTCTTC. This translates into CASSRGGSSYNEQFF.

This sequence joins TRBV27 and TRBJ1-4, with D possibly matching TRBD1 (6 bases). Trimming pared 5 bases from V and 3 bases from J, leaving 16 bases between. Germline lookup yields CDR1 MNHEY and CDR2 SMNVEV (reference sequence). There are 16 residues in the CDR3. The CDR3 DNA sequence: TGTGCCAGCAGTCCCCTCACAGGGCAGGCTAATGAAAAACTGTTTTTT. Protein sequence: CASSPLTGQANEKLFF.

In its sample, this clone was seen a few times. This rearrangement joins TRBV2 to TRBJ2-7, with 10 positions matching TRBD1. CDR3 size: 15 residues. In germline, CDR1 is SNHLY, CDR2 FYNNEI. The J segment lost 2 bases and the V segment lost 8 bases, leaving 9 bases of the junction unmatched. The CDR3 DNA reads TGTGCCAGCCGCAGACAGGGGGCCCCCACCTACGAGCAGTACTTC. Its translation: CASRRQGAPTYEQYF.

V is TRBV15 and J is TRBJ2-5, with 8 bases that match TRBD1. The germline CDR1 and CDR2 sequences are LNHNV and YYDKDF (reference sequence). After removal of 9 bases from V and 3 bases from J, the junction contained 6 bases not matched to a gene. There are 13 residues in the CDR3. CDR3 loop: CATTTGAEETQYF. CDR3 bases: TGTGCCACAACGACAGGGGCGGAAGAGACCCAGTACTTC.

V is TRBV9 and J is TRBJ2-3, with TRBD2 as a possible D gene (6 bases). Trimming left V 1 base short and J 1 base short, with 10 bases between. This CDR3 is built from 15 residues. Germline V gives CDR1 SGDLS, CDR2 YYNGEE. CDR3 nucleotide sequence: TGTGCCAGCAGCGTAAAAGCTAGCGGCACAGATACGCAGTATTTT. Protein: CASSVKASGTDTQYF.

The CDR3 region has the DNA TGTGCCAGCAGCGCACAGGGGGCTGTACAGCCCCAGCATTTT. As protein: CASSAQGAVQPQHF. V gene TRBV9 combines with J gene TRBJ1-5, with TRBD1 identical over 9 bases. The J segment lost 7 bases and the V segment lost 3 bases, leaving 5 bases of the junction unmatched. The CDR3 is 14 residues long. Germline-derived CDR1 and CDR2 are SGDLS and YYNGEE.

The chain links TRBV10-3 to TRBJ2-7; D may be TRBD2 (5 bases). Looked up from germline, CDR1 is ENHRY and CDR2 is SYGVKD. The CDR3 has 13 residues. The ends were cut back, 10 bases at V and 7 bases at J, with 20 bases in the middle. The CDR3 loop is CATGGLPDGEQYF. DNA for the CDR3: TGTGCCACCGGCGGGCTACCCGATGGGGAGCAGTACTTC.

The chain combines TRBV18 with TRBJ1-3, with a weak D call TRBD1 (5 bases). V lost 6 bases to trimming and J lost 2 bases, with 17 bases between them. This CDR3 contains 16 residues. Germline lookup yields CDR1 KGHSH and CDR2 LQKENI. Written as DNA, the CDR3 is TGTGCCAGCTCGTCTACCACGGGGGGAGCTGGAAACACCATATATTTT. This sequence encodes CASSSTTGGAGNTIYF.

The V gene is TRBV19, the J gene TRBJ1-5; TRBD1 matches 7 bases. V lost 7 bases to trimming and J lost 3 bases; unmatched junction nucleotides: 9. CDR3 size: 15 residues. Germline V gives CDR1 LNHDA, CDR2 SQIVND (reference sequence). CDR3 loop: CASTKGQAYNQPQHF. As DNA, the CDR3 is TGTGCCAGTACCAAAGGACAGGCCTACAATCAGCCCCAGCATTTT.

As DNA, the CDR3 is TGTGCCAGCAGTTACTCCCGCGGGAGGTCCGCGGGGGAGCAGTACTTC. Translated, it gives CASSYSRGRSAGEQYF. J is TRBJ2-7 and V is TRBV6-5; TRBD2 matches at 8 bases. V was pared by 0 bases and J by 7 bases, with 11 bases of the junction left unmatched. The V gene's germline CDR1 is MNHEY and CDR2 SVGAGI. This CDR3 contains 16 residues.

The CDR3 sequence: CASSEVRGNYGYTF. Here the CDR3 DNA reads TGTGCCAGCAGTGAAGTCAGGGGGAACTATGGCTACACCTTC. The J gene is TRBJ1-2, the V gene TRBV25-1; 7 bases align to TRBD1. The CDR3 loop spans 14 amino acids. With V trimmed by 2 bases and J by 2 bases, 2 bases remained unmatched. CDR1 is MGHDK and CDR2 is SYGVNS in the germline V gene.

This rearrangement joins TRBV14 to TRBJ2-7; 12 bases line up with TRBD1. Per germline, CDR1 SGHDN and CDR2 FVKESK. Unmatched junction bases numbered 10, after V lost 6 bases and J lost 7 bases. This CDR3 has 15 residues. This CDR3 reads CASRPSGTGGREQYF. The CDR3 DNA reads TGTGCCAGCAGACCCTCCGGGACAGGGGGCAGGGAGCAGTACTTC.

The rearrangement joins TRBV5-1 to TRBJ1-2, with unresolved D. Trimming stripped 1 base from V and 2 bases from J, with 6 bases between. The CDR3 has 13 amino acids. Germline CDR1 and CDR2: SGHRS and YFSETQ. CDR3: CASSLNRNYGYTF. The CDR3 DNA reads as TGCGCCAGCAGCTTGAACAGAAACTATGGCTACACCTTC.

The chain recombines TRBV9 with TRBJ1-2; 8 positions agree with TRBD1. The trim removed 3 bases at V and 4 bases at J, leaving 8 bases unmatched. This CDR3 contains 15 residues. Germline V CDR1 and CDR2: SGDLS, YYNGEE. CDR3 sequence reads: CASSAGPGQAYGYTF. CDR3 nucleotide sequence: TGTGCCAGCAGCGCGGGACCGGGACAGGCCTATGGCTACACCTTC.

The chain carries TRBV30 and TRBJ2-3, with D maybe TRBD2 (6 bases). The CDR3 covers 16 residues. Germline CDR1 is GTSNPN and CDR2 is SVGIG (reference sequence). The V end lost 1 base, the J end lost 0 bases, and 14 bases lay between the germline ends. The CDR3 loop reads CAWSGGGGASTDTQYF. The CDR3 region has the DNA TGTGCCTGGAGTGGAGGTGGCGGGGCTAGCACAGATACGCAGTATTTT.